Sequencing of this T cell receptor (beta chain) was carried out in a study of patients and donors after allogeneic stem cell transplantation. This clonotype appeared many times. TCRdb recomputed calls from the RT-PCR reads with MiXCR, one row per CDR3 protein. The sample records hundreds of thousands of distinct CDR3 sequences, 15% to 20% being singletons. The CDR3 loop spans 17 amino acids. Germline CDR1 is SGHTA and CDR2 is FQGNSA. V was clipped by 1 base and J by 0 bases, with 13 bases between them. The TCR sequence derives from a human donor who was either an allogeneic HSCT recipient or a stem cell or donor lymphocyte infusion donor (not recorded which). It is not recorded whose cells these are; they may come from a transplant donor. The sequenced sample was blood, either unsorted or a sorted T cell fraction (not recorded which). The chain is built from TRBV7-2 and TRBJ1-5; D uncertain. The CDR3 loop is CASSLDRRHHSNQPQHF. CDR3 sequence (DNA): TGTGCCAGCAGCTTAGATCGTCGGCACCATAGCAATCAGCCCCAGCATTTT.